The 5 T cell receptor beta chains presented below share a single source sample, sequenced in a study of cytomegalovirus exposure and HLA in healthy donors. A multiplex PCR was run with 60 Vbeta primers and 13 Jbeta primers. The method was immunoSEQ multiplex PCR; TCRdb's version includes in-frame clones alone and lacks a portion of them. The sample lists around 300,000 clones; roughly 70% were seen once. Sequenced sample: PBMCs. These TCRs come from a female donor in good health and CMV-seronegative.

This chain joins TRBV25-1 and TRBJ1-6; the match to TRBD1 covers 8 bases. CDR1 MGHDK and CDR2 SYGVNS come from the germline V gene. Trimming took 3 bases from V and 10 from J; bases not matched to a gene: 8. CDR3 size: 15 residues. The CDR3 sequence: CASSESQGESSPLHF. DNA of the CDR3: TGTGCCAGCAGTGAGTCACAGGGGGAAAGCTCACCCCTCCACTTT.

This clone has only a few counts. V and J are TRBV7-9 and TRBJ1-1, with 7 bases aligning to TRBD1. Germline V CDR1 and CDR2: SEHNR, FQNEAQ (reference sequence). J gave up 0 bases and V 5 bases, and 15 bases lay outside the gene matches. CDR3 size: 18 residues. CDR3 nucleotide sequence: TGTGCCAGCAGCGGACGGACGATGACAGGGAAGATGAACACTGAAGCTTTCTTT. Translating it yields CASSGRTMTGKMNTEAFF.

The chain is built from TRBV4-1 and TRBJ2-2, with D uncertain. The germline V gene has CDR1 MGHRA and CDR2 YSYEKL. Trimming took 1 base from V and 4 from J, leaving 10 bases between them. This CDR3 has 15 amino acids. DNA of the CDR3: TGCGCCAGCAGCCAAGTATACAGCTTCACCGGGGAGCTGTTTTTT. Translated: CASSQVYSFTGELFF.

J is TRBJ2-3 and V is TRBV19; D perhaps matches TRBD2 (6 bases). This CDR3 comprises 16 residues. V dropped 3 bases and J dropped 0 bases, with 13 bases sitting between them. CDR1 and CDR2 (germline): LNHDA, SQIVND (reference sequence). The DNA of the CDR3 is TGTGCCAGTAGTATTTCCCTAGCGAGTAGCACAGATACGCAGTATTTT. Translated: CASSISLASSTDTQYF.

The rearrangement links TRBV5-1 to TRBJ2-7, with D perhaps TRBD2 (6 bases). The germline V gene has CDR1 SGHRS and CDR2 YFSETQ. The V and J ends lost 5 bases and 10 bases respectively, with 25 bases between them. CDR3 size: 15 residues. CDR3 coding DNA: TGCGCCAGCAGAGATTCCTACGGGGGTTCAGTGGGACAGTACTTC. Amino acids: CASRDSYGGSVGQYF.